The 26 T cell receptor beta chains below all came from one sample that was sequenced in a study of blood T cell repertoires in COVID-19. Sequenced by immunoSEQ multiplex PCR; TCRdb stores in-frame clones only, minus some. The sample has 150,000 to 200,000 clones, 80% seen once. Sequencing input: peripheral blood. These receptors were obtained from a man aged 60 to 75 with acute or convalescent COVID-19.

This clone was seen once. The chain carries TRBV27 and TRBJ2-7, with TRBD1 as a possible D gene (7 bases). The CDR3 loop spans 15 amino acids. Germline V gene data show CDR1 as MNHEY and CDR2 as SMNVEV (reference sequence). Trimming took off 5 bases at V and 3 bases at J, with 17 bases between the two ends. The CDR3 here is CASSTRQGGGYEQYF. The CDR3 DNA reads TGTGCCAGCAGTACCCGACAGGGAGGTGGCTACGAGCAGTACTTC.

In this sample, this clone turned up a few times. The gene calls are TRBV15 and TRBJ1-2; possible D gene TRBD1, 5 bases. V lost 0 bases, J lost 2 bases, and 10 bases lay in between. The CDR3 length is 15 residues. Per the germline V gene, CDR1 is LNHNV and CDR2 is YYDKDF (reference sequence). The CDR3 nucleotides are TGTGCCACCAGCAGAGATATCGGGGGAAACTATGGCTACACCTTC. The encoded protein is CATSRDIGGNYGYTF.

This chain uses TRBV6-5 with TRBJ1-6; possibly TRBD1 for D (5 bases). CDR1 is MNHEY and CDR2 is SVGAGI in the germline V gene. The CDR3 length is 15 residues. V dropped 0 bases and J dropped 8 bases, with 11 bases sitting between them. Written as DNA, the CDR3 is TGTGCCAGCAGTTACTCGAGCAGGGTGGATTCACCCCTCCACTTT. Amino acids: CASSYSSRVDSPLHF.

This clone has just a few counts. The gene calls are TRBV20-1 and TRBJ2-7; TRBD2 matches 7 bases. The ends lost 5 bases at V and 0 bases at J; junction bases unmatched: 7. The CDR3 extends over 14 amino acids. Germline loops: CDR1 DFQATT, CDR2 SNEGSKA (reference sequence). As DNA, the CDR3 is TGCAGTGCTGGTGAGCGGGGCTCCTCCTACGAGCAGTACTTC. Protein sequence: CSAGERGSSYEQYF.

The chain couples TRBV10-3 to TRBJ1-1; no clear D gene. Germline V gene lookup returns CDR1 ENHRY and CDR2 SYGVKD. The germline V and J ends were trimmed by 2 bases and 1 base, with 11 bases remaining between them. The length of the CDR3 is 15 residues. The CDR3 spells CAISEKTTQNTEAFF. DNA of the CDR3: TGTGCCATCAGTGAGAAGACAACTCAGAACACTGAAGCTTTCTTT.

This clone was observed a handful of times. The CDR3 here is CASSQEFGRGAYEQYF. As DNA, the CDR3 is TGTGCCAGCAGCCAAGAGTTTGGGCGGGGGGCTTACGAGCAGTACTTC. The genes are TRBV3-1 (or the pseudogene TRBV3-2) and TRBJ2-7, with TRBD2 matching 8 bases. Germline CDR1 and CDR2: LGHDT and YNNKEL (reference sequence). The V gene end was trimmed by 0 bases and the J gene end by 4 bases; junction bases not matched to a gene: 8. The CDR3 is 16 residues long.

The chain recombines TRBV6-5 with TRBJ2-7; 7 bases fit TRBD1. The CDR3 contains 14 residues. CDR1 and CDR2 (germline): MNHEY, SVGAGI. Losses at the gene ends were 3 bases for V and 0 bases for J; bases not matched to a gene: 2. CDR3 in amino acids: CASSYRGPSYEQYF. As DNA, the CDR3 is TGTGCCAGCAGTTATAGGGGGCCCTCCTACGAGCAGTACTTC.

The V and J genes are TRBV27 and TRBJ2-3; no firm D call. Trimming shortened V by 2 bases and J by 5 bases, and 11 bases separated the two germline ends. Germline assignment: CDR1 MNHEY and CDR2 SMNVEV (reference sequence). The CDR3 consists of 14 residues. CDR3 DNA: TGTGCCAGCAGTTTAAAAGCCCGTAGAGATACGCAGTATTTT. Protein product: CASSLKARRDTQYF.

This chain links TRBV2 with TRBJ1-4; D not certain. V shed 7 bases and J shed 7 bases, with 16 bases lying between them. The CDR3 has 14 amino acids. Germline loops: CDR1 SNHLY, CDR2 FYNNEI. CDR3 nucleotide sequence: TGTGCCAGCAAAGTCGTGTTAGTCGGTGAAAAACTGTTTTTT. Amino acids: CASKVVLVGEKLFF.

This chain links TRBV16 with TRBJ1-3; 9 bases line up with TRBD1. The CDR3 runs 16 residues. The germline V gene encodes CDR1 KGHSY and CDR2 FQNENV. J lost 4 bases, V lost 0 bases, and 4 bases had no gene match. Written as DNA, the CDR3 is TGTGCCAGCAGCCAATCAACCGGGACAGGGGGAAACACCATATATTTT. This gives the protein CASSQSTGTGGNTIYF.

The genes are TRBV19 and TRBJ1-5, with D perhaps TRBD1 (5 bases). CDR1 LNHDA and CDR2 SQIVND come from the germline V gene (reference sequence). Trimming cost V 7 bases and J 3 bases, with 16 bases left between them. The CDR3 spans 15 residues. The CDR3 DNA is TGTGCCAGTATCCCCCCAGGGAGGGACAATCAGCCCCAGCATTTT. Amino acids: CASIPPGRDNQPQHF.

This clone came up a few times. In DNA, the CDR3 is TGTGCCAGCAGAAGGGACTCCACAACTAATGAAAAACTGTTTTTT. Its translation is CASRRDSTTNEKLFF. The chain has TRBV6-5 and TRBJ1-4; TRBD1 might be the D (5 bases). V was cut by 6 bases and J by 0 bases, with 11 bases left in between. Germline loops: CDR1 MNHEY, CDR2 SVGAGI. The CDR3 length is 15 residues.

The J gene is TRBJ2-5, the V gene TRBV5-1, with TRBD2 matching over 12 bases. The CDR3 is 14 residues long. Germline CDR1 SGHRS, CDR2 YFSETQ. The junction had 3 bases not matched to a gene; V was cut back by 4 bases and J by 5 bases. CDR3 amino acids: CASSASGGGETQYF. CDR3 DNA: TGCGCCAGCAGCGCTAGCGGGGGGGGCGAGACCCAGTACTTC.

This chain joins TRBV2 and TRBJ2-1, with D tentatively TRBD2 (6 bases). The V gene lost 3 bases and the J gene lost 8 bases, with 11 bases spanning the gap. CDR1 and CDR2 from the germline V gene are SNHLY and FYNNEI. This CDR3 contains 13 residues. CDR3 DNA: TGTGCCAGCAGTGATCGGGGGATGGATGAGCAGTTCTTC. This sequence encodes CASSDRGMDEQFF. Filled out from reference TRBV2 and TRBJ2-1, the complete variable domain reads EPEVTQTPSHQVTQMGQEVILRCVPISNHLYFYWYRQILGQKVEFLVSFYNNEISEKSEIFDDQFSVERPDGSNFTLKIRSTKLEDSAMYFCASSDRGMDEQFFGPGTRLTVL.

This chain uses TRBV9 with TRBJ2-5; 7 nucleotides line up with TRBD1. The CDR3 is 14 amino acids. V was pared by 3 bases and J by 5 bases, with 7 bases of the junction left unmatched. Germline values: CDR1 SGDLS, CDR2 YYNGEE. CDR3 loop: CASSGNRGRETQYF. The DNA for the CDR3 is TGTGCCAGCAGCGGAAACAGGGGAAGGGAGACCCAGTACTTC.

This rearrangement joins TRBV6-5 to TRBJ1-3; D is unresolved. CDR1 is MNHEY, CDR2 SVGAGI, per germline. Trimming pared 6 bases from V and 4 bases from J, leaving 13 bases between. This CDR3 comprises 14 residues. CDR3 protein: CASSSRGGGNTIYF. The DNA of the CDR3 is TGTGCCAGCAGCTCCCGAGGAGGGGGAAACACCATATATTTT.

This chain links TRBV7-3 with TRBJ2-5, with D perhaps TRBD2 (5 bases). CDR1 and CDR2 from the germline V gene are SGHTA and FQGTGA. Trimming cost V 4 bases and J 2 bases, with 8 bases left between them. This CDR3 has 13 residues. The CDR3 nucleotides read TGTGCCAGCAGCTCCCGAGGGCAAGAGACCCAGTACTTC. This encodes CASSSRGQETQYF.

The chain is built from TRBV11-2 and TRBJ1-6; 9 bases are a match to TRBD1. Germline V lookup: CDR1 SGHAT, CDR2 FQNNGV. The junction had 9 bases not matched to a gene; V was cut back by 5 bases and J by 4 bases. The CDR3 sequence is 17 residues long. The CDR3: CASSRTGARTYNSPLHF. The CDR3 nucleotides read TGTGCCAGCAGCCGGACAGGGGCCCGGACGTATAATTCACCCCTCCACTTT.

The chain couples TRBV6-2 or TRBV6-3 to TRBJ2-2; D unclear. Germline-derived CDR1 and CDR2 are MNHEY and SVGEGT. The CDR3 spans 16 residues. The V end was cut by 2 bases, the J end by 5 bases, with 15 bases between. CDR3 region: CASSYARPLPTGELFF. CDR3 sequence (DNA): TGTGCCAGCAGTTACGCTAGACCGCTCCCGACCGGGGAGCTGTTTTTT.

The chain links TRBV7-3 to TRBJ1-1; D gene unclear. Germline values: CDR1 SGHTA, CDR2 FQGTGA. The CDR3 is 16 amino acids. Trimming pared 5 bases from V and 1 base from J, leaving 17 bases between. The CDR3, as DNA: TGTGCCAGCAGCCCCCTCGCGGGTGGGAGGAACACTGAAGCTTTCTTT. Protein: CASSPLAGGRNTEAFF. Full variable domain (rest looked up from reference TRBV7-3 and TRBJ1-1): GAGVSQTPSNKVTEKGKYVELRCDPISGHTALYWYRQSLGQGPEFLIYFQGTGAADDSGLPNDRFFAVRPEGSVSTLKIQRTERGDSAVYLCASSPLAGGRNTEAFFGQGTRLTVV.

The V call is TRBV25-1, the J call TRBJ1-6; 10 nucleotides match TRBD1. The CDR3 loop spans 17 amino acids. Trimming took 6 bases from V and 6 from J; bases not matched to a gene: 11. The V gene's germline CDR1 is MGHDK and CDR2 SYGVNS. CDR3 sequence: CASRQWRDRGGNSPLHF. CDR3 coding DNA: TGTGCCAGCAGACAATGGAGGGACAGGGGTGGTAATTCACCCCTCCACTTT.

This sequence joins TRBV15 and TRBJ2-4, with D tentatively TRBD2 (5 bases). The germline V gene has CDR1 LNHNV and CDR2 YYDKDF (reference sequence). V was cut by 4 bases and J by 8 bases, with 15 bases left in between. This CDR3 has 14 residues. This chain's CDR3 is CATSISRGIDIQYF. Here the CDR3 DNA reads TGTGCCACCAGCATCAGTCGGGGTATAGACATTCAGTACTTC.

This sequence joins TRBV9 and TRBJ2-2; 9 nucleotides match TRBD1. V shed 4 bases and J 1 base; nucleotides not matched to a gene: 5. CDR1 is SGDLS, CDR2 YYNGEE, per germline. There are 16 residues in the CDR3. This CDR3 is CASSSGQGLNTGELFF. The CDR3 coding sequence is TGTGCCAGCAGCTCCGGACAGGGGCTGAACACCGGGGAGCTGTTTTTT.

This chain links TRBV7-2 with TRBJ2-2; 11 bases fit TRBD1. Trimming removed 6 bases from V and 4 bases from J; junction bases left unmatched: 10. The CDR3 consists of 17 residues. The germline gives CDR1 SGHTA, CDR2 FQGNSA. The CDR3 is CASRRRTGGRSTGELFF. For the CDR3, the DNA is TGTGCCAGCAGACGCAGGACAGGGGGCCGATCCACCGGGGAGCTGTTTTTT. The variable domain in full, with the rest retrieved from reference TRBV7-2 and TRBJ2-2, is GAGVSQSPSNKVTEKGKDVELRCDPISGHTALYWYRQSLGQGLEFLIYFQGNSAPDKSGLPSDRFSAERTGGSVSTLTIQRTQQEDSAVYLCASRRRTGGRSTGELFFGEGSRLTVL.

The chain links TRBV28 to TRBJ2-2; TRBD1 agrees at 10 bases. CDR1 is MDHEN and CDR2 is SYDVKM in the germline V gene. The ends lost 5 bases at V and 7 bases at J; junction bases unmatched: 13. This CDR3 has 17 amino acids. CDR3 sequence reads: CASSPRIGQGGSGELFF. The CDR3 bases are TGTGCCAGCAGTCCACGGATCGGACAGGGGGGGAGCGGGGAGCTGTTTTTT. The whole variable domain, remainder taken from reference TRBV28 and TRBJ2-2, is DVKVTQSSRYLVKRTGEKVFLECVQDMDHENMFWYRQDPGLGLRLIYFSYDVKMKEKGDIPEGYSVSREKKERFSLILESASTNQTSMYLCASSPRIGQGGSGELFFGEGSRLTVL.

The chain employs TRBV11-2 and TRBJ2-4; 7 nucleotides agree with TRBD1. The germline CDR1 and CDR2 sequences are SGHAT and FQNNGV. The CDR3 extends over 17 amino acids. Trimming at V came to 4 bases and at J to 5 bases, leaving 14 bases not matched to a gene. DNA for the CDR3: TGTGCCAGCAGCTCACTCGGGACAGCGGTCCTCCAAAACATTCAGTACTTC. Residues: CASSSLGTAVLQNIQYF.